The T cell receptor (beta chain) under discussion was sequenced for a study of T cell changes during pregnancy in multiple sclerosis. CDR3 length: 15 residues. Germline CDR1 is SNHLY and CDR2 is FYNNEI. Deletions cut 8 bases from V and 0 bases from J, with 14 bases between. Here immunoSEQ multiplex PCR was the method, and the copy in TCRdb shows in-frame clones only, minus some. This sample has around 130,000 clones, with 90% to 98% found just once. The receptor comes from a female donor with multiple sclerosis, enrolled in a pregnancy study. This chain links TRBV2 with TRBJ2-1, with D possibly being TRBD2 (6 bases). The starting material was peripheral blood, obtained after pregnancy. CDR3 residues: CASGSSGSSYNEQFF. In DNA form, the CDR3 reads TGTGCCAGCGGATCAAGCGGGTCCTCCTACAATGAGCAGTTCTTC.